Presented here are 29 T cell receptor beta chains from one specimen sequenced in a study of CXCR3 chemokines and chemotherapy response in bladder cancer. One entry per CDR3 protein results from TCRdb running MiXCR on the PCR reads. The sample lists around 2,000 distinct CDR3 sequences, approximately 15% seen once, with around 35% in the top ten. This material was acquired from a patient whose treatment included neoadjuvant chemotherapy. These receptors originate from a human donor with bladder cancer that responded to neoadjuvant chemotherapy.

This clonotype was seen many times. V and J are TRBV30 and TRBJ2-7; 8 positions match TRBD2. Germline-derived CDR1 and CDR2 are GTSNPN and SVGIG (reference sequence). V dropped 6 bases and J dropped 4; count of bases not matched to a gene: 5. The CDR3 runs to 12 residues. CDR3 amino acids: CACMSGSYEQYF. The DNA for the CDR3 is TGTGCCTGCATGAGCGGGAGTTACGAGCAGTACTTC.

This clonotype was observed a few times. The gene calls are TRBV28 and TRBJ2-1; 14 bases are a match to TRBD2. This CDR3 has 15 residues. CDR1 is MDHEN, CDR2 SYDVKM, per germline. Trimming cost V 5 bases and J 9 bases; bases outside gene matches: 6. CDR3 DNA: TGTGCCAGCAGTGTGACTAGCGGGAGGGCCCCTGAGCAGTTCTTC. Its protein is CASSVTSGRAPEQFF.

This clonotype ranks as medium-sized (0.01 to 0.1%). The chain has TRBV19 and TRBJ1-2; no clear D. This CDR3 spans 14 amino acids. Germline CDR1 and CDR2: LNHDA and SQIVND (reference sequence). The V end lost 7 bases, the J end lost 4 bases, and 16 bases lay between the germline ends. The DNA of the CDR3 is TGTGCCAGTACCCGCGGGCAGAGGCTCTATGGCTACACCTTC. Residues: CASTRGQRLYGYTF. Based on the CDR3 plus reference TRBV19 and TRBJ1-2, the full variable domain is DGGITQSPKYLFRKEGQNVTLSCEQNLNHDAMYWYRQDPGQGLRLIYYSQIVNDFQKGDIAEGYSVSREKKESFPLTVTSAQKNPTAFYLCASTRGQRLYGYTFGSGTRLTVV.

By its share, this clonotype is medium-sized. The rearrangement uses TRBV7-2 and TRBJ1-5; D perhaps matches TRBD1 (5 bases). Trimming left V 6 bases short and J 9 bases short, with 21 bases between. Germline V gene data show CDR1 as SGHTA and CDR2 as FQGNSA. The CDR3 totals 15 residues. This CDR3 reads CASSRGGTGDRPQHF. The CDR3 region has the DNA TGTGCCAGCAGTCGGGGTGGGACGGGGGACCGGCCCCAGCATTTT.

The J gene is TRBJ2-1, the V gene TRBV7-2; 8 nucleotides agree with TRBD2. With 6 bases clipped from V and 2 bases from J, the junction kept 6 bases outside the gene matches. CDR1 and CDR2 (germline): SGHTA, FQGNSA. There are 15 residues in the CDR3. In DNA, the CDR3 is TGTGCCAGCAGATACATACTAGCGGCCTACAATGAGCAGTTCTTC. It encodes CASRYILAAYNEQFF.

This clonotype appeared many times. V usage is TRBV9 and J usage is TRBJ1-2, with TRBD1 matching 10 bases. The ends lost 0 bases at V and 2 bases at J; junction bases unmatched: 4. This CDR3 contains 16 residues. Germline-derived CDR1 and CDR2 are SGDLS and YYNGEE. CDR3 in DNA: TGTGCCAGCAGCGTAGGAGGGGGACAGGGGAACTATGGCTACACCTTC. This translates into CASSVGGGQGNYGYTF.

This clonotype came up many times. This rearrangement joins TRBV9 to TRBJ1-6, with 7 bases identical to TRBD1. The CDR3 consists of 15 residues. Losses at the gene ends were 3 bases for V and 7 bases for J; bases not matched to a gene: 7. The germline CDR1 and CDR2 sequences are SGDLS and YYNGEE. CDR3 loop: CASSGDSRANSPLHF. In DNA form, the CDR3 reads TGTGCCAGCAGCGGGGACAGCAGGGCAAATTCACCCCTCCACTTT.

This clonotype is categorized as medium-sized (0.01 to 0.1%). The rearrangement links TRBV28 to TRBJ2-1, with TRBD2 identical over 9 bases. This CDR3 contains 15 residues. Germline loops: CDR1 MDHEN, CDR2 SYDVKM. V lost 6 bases, J lost 10 bases, and 13 bases stayed unmatched. The chain's CDR3 is CASSPGRTSDAEQFF. Written as DNA, the CDR3 is TGTGCCAGCAGCCCCGGACGGACTAGCGACGCCGAGCAGTTCTTC.

This clonotype ranks as medium-sized (0.01 to 0.1%). The chain carries TRBV11-1 and TRBJ2-1; 12 bases fit TRBD2. The CDR3 loop spans 16 amino acids. V was pared by 5 bases and J by 6 bases, with 8 bases of the junction left unmatched. CDR1 and CDR2 from the germline V gene are SGHAT and FQDESV (reference sequence). CDR3 sequence reads: CASSPLTSGSLNEQFF. CDR3 sequence (DNA): TGTGCCAGCAGCCCTCTGACTAGCGGGAGCCTCAATGAGCAGTTCTTC.

This clonotype showed up many times. The DNA for the CDR3 is TGTGCCAGCAGTTCTTCCCTCGGAAACATTCAGTACTTC. This encodes CASSSSLGNIQYF. This chain uses TRBV12-3 or TRBV12-4 with TRBJ2-4; D is undetermined. This CDR3 is built from 13 residues. The V end lost 4 bases, the J end lost 6 bases, and 10 bases lay between the germline ends.

This clonotype was observed at least ten times. CDR3 sequence: CASATDSGRNQETQYF. CDR3 DNA sequence: TGTGCCAGCGCCACCGATAGCGGGAGAAACCAAGAGACCCAGTACTTC. This chain links TRBV12-3 or TRBV12-4 with TRBJ2-5, with TRBD2 matching 9 bases. J lost 0 bases, V lost 8 bases, and 10 bases had no gene match. The CDR3 has 16 residues.

By sample share, this clonotype is large. J is TRBJ2-3 and V is TRBV24-1, with 7 positions matching TRBD1. The CDR3 runs to 15 residues. CDR1 is KGHDR and CDR2 is SFDVKD in the germline V gene. The V segment lost 3 bases and the J segment 2 bases; nucleotides outside the gene matches: 4. CDR3 amino acids: CATSDPGQFTDTQYF. The DNA for the CDR3 is TGTGCCACCAGTGATCCGGGACAGTTCACAGATACGCAGTATTTT.

In its sample, this clonotype is medium-sized (0.01 to 0.1%). The genes are TRBV27 and TRBJ2-4; D remains unclear. CDR1 is MNHEY, CDR2 SMNVEV, per germline (reference sequence). V was cut by 1 base and J by 2 bases, with 9 bases left in between. The CDR3 spans 15 residues. The CDR3 reads CASSLYTGTKNIQYF. DNA of the CDR3: TGTGCCAGCAGTTTATACACGGGCACCAAAAACATTCAGTACTTC.

In its sample, this clonotype ranks as medium-sized. This chain's CDR3 is CASSRRALNTEAFF. In nucleotides, the CDR3 is TGTGCCAGCAGCCGCAGGGCCTTGAACACTGAAGCTTTCTTT. The chain joins TRBV13 to TRBJ1-1; D might be TRBD1 (5 bases). CDR1 is PRHDT and CDR2 is FYEKMQ in the germline V gene (reference sequence). This CDR3 region has 14 residues. The V gene lost 5 bases and the J gene lost 0 bases, with 10 bases spanning the gap.

This clonotype was seen many times. This chain uses TRBV7-9 with TRBJ2-7; TRBD2 aligns across 10 bases. V gave up 5 bases and J gave up 1 base; unmatched junction bases: 17. Germline V gives CDR1 SEHNR, CDR2 FQNEAQ (reference sequence). The CDR3 runs 19 residues. The chain's CDR3 is CASSRLAGAEWGRSYEQYF. The CDR3 DNA is TGTGCCAGCAGCCGCCTAGCGGGAGCGGAGTGGGGTAGGTCCTACGAGCAGTACTTC.

This clonotype was detected ten times or more. The chain employs TRBV12-3 or TRBV12-4 and TRBJ1-4, with TRBD1 matching 7 bases. This CDR3 has 14 amino acids. V gave up 8 bases and J gave up 4 bases; unmatched junction bases: 7. The CDR3 DNA reads TGTGCCAGCTCTCCGGGACAGCTTAATGAAAAACTGTTTTTT. Protein product: CASSPGQLNEKLFF.

This sequence joins TRBV27 and TRBJ2-7; D might be TRBD1 or TRBD2, each matching 5 bases. This CDR3 spans 15 amino acids. V lost 3 bases to trimming and J lost 0 bases, with 12 bases between them. Germline CDR1 MNHEY, CDR2 SMNVEV (reference sequence). The CDR3 region has the DNA TGTGCCAGCAGTTTGGGACCGACACTCTCCTACGAGCAGTACTTC. Its translation is CASSLGPTLSYEQYF.

The rearrangement joins TRBV6-5 to TRBJ2-2; 13 nucleotides align to TRBD2. This CDR3 region has 16 residues. Germline V gene lookup returns CDR1 MNHEY and CDR2 SVGAGI. The V gene end was trimmed by 5 bases and the J gene end by 5 bases; junction bases not matched to a gene: 5. The CDR3, as DNA: TGTGCCAGCAGTCCCTCGGGACTAGCGGGAACCGGGGAGCTGTTTTTT. Residues: CASSPSGLAGTGELFF.

This clonotype was observed a handful of times. The rearrangement uses TRBV3-2 and TRBJ2-3. TRBV3-2 is tagged as a pseudogene. The CDR3 sequence is 11 residues long. CDR3 region: CASRITDTQYF. The CDR3 nucleotides read TGTGCCAGCAGGATCACAGATACGCAGTATTTT.

Judged by abundance, this clonotype is medium-sized. The chain joins TRBV6-2 or TRBV6-3 to TRBJ2-7; TRBD1 is a possible D gene (5 bases). CDR3 length: 15 amino acids. Germline V gives CDR1 MNHEY, CDR2 SVGEGT. Deletions cut 3 bases from V and 0 bases from J, with 12 bases between. CDR3: CASSYGAVSSYEQYF. Here the CDR3 DNA reads TGTGCCAGCAGTTATGGGGCGGTGAGCTCCTACGAGCAGTACTTC.

By frequency in the sample, this clonotype is medium-sized. This chain joins TRBV15 and TRBJ1-2; no firm D call. CDR1 is LNHNV, CDR2 YYDKDF, per germline (reference sequence). The germline V and J ends were trimmed by 1 base and 4 bases, with 10 bases remaining between them. The CDR3 runs to 14 residues. The CDR3 coding sequence is TGTGCCACCAGCAGAGGGGTGGAAAGCTATGGCTACACCTTC. It yields the protein CATSRGVESYGYTF.

This clonotype was seen repeatedly, ten times or more. The J gene is TRBJ2-7, the V gene TRBV24-1; tentatively, D is TRBD2 (5 bases). V dropped 5 bases and J dropped 4 bases, with 8 bases sitting between them. The CDR3 runs 12 residues. The germline CDR1 and CDR2 sequences are KGHDR and SFDVKD. CDR3 in DNA: TGTGCCACCAGTGCGGGGTCGTACGAGCAGTACTTC. Its translation: CATSAGSYEQYF.

The gene calls are TRBV11-2 and TRBJ2-5; D may be TRBD2 (6 bases). Per germline, CDR1 SGHAT and CDR2 FQNNGV. The CDR3 is made up of 14 amino acids. Trimming stripped 5 bases from V and 5 bases from J, with 15 bases between. The CDR3 nucleotides are TGTGCCAGCAGCCCTCTCTCGAGCGGGGAGACCCAGTACTTC. It is translated as CASSPLSSGETQYF.

This clonotype was picked up many times. The chain recombines TRBV7-2 with TRBJ1-5; tentatively, D is TRBD1 (5 bases). The germline V and J ends were trimmed by 5 bases and 4 bases, with 15 bases remaining between them. Germline CDR1 SGHTA, CDR2 FQGNSA. The CDR3 loop spans 15 amino acids. CDR3 sequence (DNA): TGTGCCAGCAGCCCCCAGGGCCTTGGGAATCAGCCCCAGCATTTT. It translates to CASSPQGLGNQPQHF. Using reference TRBV7-2 and TRBJ1-5 for the parts outside the CDR3, the full variable domain is GAGVSQSPSNKVTEKGKDVELRCDPISGHTALYWYRQSLGQGLEFLIYFQGNSAPDKSGLPSDRFSAERTGGSVSTLTIQRTQQEDSAVYLCASSPQGLGNQPQHFGDGTRLSIL.

By proportion, this clonotype is large. The J gene is TRBJ2-5, the V gene TRBV7-2; 9 bases map to TRBD2. The CDR3 loop spans 15 amino acids. Germline assignment: CDR1 SGHTA and CDR2 FQGNSA. Germline trimming cut 4 bases from V and 4 bases from J; bases unmatched to any gene: 7. The CDR3 is CASSSQGLAGETQYF. The CDR3 DNA is TGTGCCAGCAGCTCCCAGGGACTAGCCGGAGAGACCCAGTACTTC.

By sample fraction, this clonotype is medium-sized (0.01 to 0.1%). The chain uses TRBV30 and TRBJ2-6; no clear D gene. Germline CDR1 and CDR2: GTSNPN and SVGIG (reference sequence). The CDR3 has 14 residues. V lost 4 bases to trimming and J lost 0 bases, with 7 bases between them. For the CDR3, the DNA is TGTGCCTGGACTACGGGCTCTGGGGCCAACGTCCTGACTTTC. It encodes CAWTTGSGANVLTF.

This clonotype showed up many times. The chain carries TRBV5-6 and TRBJ2-3, with 7 bases lining up with TRBD2. Germline V gene sequence: CDR1 SGHDT, CDR2 YYEEEE. V was clipped by 4 bases and J by 5 bases; unmatched bases: 7. CDR3 length: 14 residues. The CDR3, as DNA: TGTGCCAGCAGCCTAGGACTAGAAGTAGATACGCAGTATTTT. Encoded protein: CASSLGLEVDTQYF.

The chain recombines TRBV6-1 with TRBJ2-1; possibly TRBD2 for D (6 bases). V dropped 6 bases and J dropped 0 bases, with 15 bases sitting between them. CDR3 size: 16 residues. The germline V gene encodes CDR1 MNHNS and CDR2 SASEGT. CDR3 loop: CASSQVEGSSYNEQFF. DNA for the CDR3: TGTGCCAGCAGCCAGGTGGAGGGGAGCTCCTACAATGAGCAGTTCTTC.

Regarding this clonotype: It differs at one base from a far larger clone, so likely a read error. J is TRBJ2-1 and V is TRBV7-2; 8 nucleotides line up with TRBD1. This CDR3 has 16 residues. The germline CDR1 and CDR2 sequences are SGHTA and FQGNSA. Written as DNA, the CDR3 is TGTGCCAGCAGTCAAACAGGGGGGAGCTCCTACAATGGGCAGTTCTTC. Protein product: CASSQTGGSSYNGQFF.